The rows below give T cell receptor beta chains drawn from one sample of a study of vaccination and CD4 T cells after COVID-19. These TCRs are of unknown antigen specificity. TCRdb fed the PCR reads into MiXCR, producing one record per CDR3 protein. The profile shows about 15,000 distinct CDR3 sequences, less than 25% of them singletons. This specimen consisted of CD4+ T cells from blood, cultured in vitro, obtained before SARS-CoV-2 vaccination. The receptors stem from a human donor who received a COVID-19 vaccine. Each CDR3 is given with its conserved first and last residue. D genes are given only for firm matches. The size field is filled for only some rows; it gives once, few, many or a size class.

D gene: -
V gene: TRBV5-4
J gene: TRBJ1-2
clone size: -
CDR3 protein: CASSSNRGATNYGYTF
CDR3 DNA: TGTGCCAGCAGCTCCAACCGGGGGGCTACTAACTATGGCTACACCTTC

D gene: TRBD1
V gene: TRBV5-1
J gene: TRBJ1-2
clone size: -
CDR3 protein: CASSLGDRGYYGYTF
CDR3 DNA: TGCGCCAGCAGCTTGGGTGACAGGGGATACTATGGCTACACCTTC

D gene: TRBD2
V gene: TRBV20-1
J gene: TRBJ2-1
clone size: few
CDR3 protein: CSARLAGGTGEQFF
CDR3 DNA: TGCAGTGCTCGTCTAGCGGGGGGAACTGGTGAGCAGTTCTTC

D gene: TRBD2
V gene: TRBV12-3/TRBV12-4
J gene: TRBJ2-2
clone size: few
CDR3 protein: CASSVAGRNTGELFF
CDR3 DNA: TGTGCCAGCAGTGTAGCGGGGAGGAACACCGGGGAGCTGTTTTTT

D gene: TRBD2
V gene: TRBV5-3
J gene: TRBJ2-5
clone size: -
CDR3 protein: CASSLGTRQIQETQYF
CDR3 DNA: TGTGCCAGCAGCTTGGGGACTAGACAGATCCAAGAGACCCAGTACTTC

D gene: TRBD1
V gene: TRBV9
J gene: TRBJ1-2
clone size: -
CDR3 protein: CASSVYDRANYGYTF
CDR3 DNA: TGTGCCAGCAGCGTCTACGACAGGGCTAACTATGGCTACACCTTC

D gene: -
V gene: TRBV7-9
J gene: TRBJ1-5
clone size: few
CDR3 protein: CASSLSDLSNQPQHF
CDR3 DNA: TGTGCCAGCAGCCTCTCCGACCTTAGCAATCAGCCCCAGCATTTT

D gene: -
V gene: TRBV5-1
J gene: TRBJ1-1
clone size: few
CDR3 protein: CASSTGTINTEAFF
CDR3 DNA: TGCGCCAGCAGCACGGGAACCATTAACACTGAAGCTTTCTTT

D gene: TRBD1
V gene: TRBV25-1
J gene: TRBJ2-7
clone size: few
CDR3 protein: CASSAESRDRSYEQYF
CDR3 DNA: TGTGCCAGCAGTGCAGAATCCAGGGACAGATCCTACGAGCAGTACTTC

D gene: -
V gene: TRBV7-3
J gene: TRBJ2-3
clone size: medium-sized
CDR3 protein: CASSSSRTDTQYF
CDR3 DNA: TGTGCCAGCAGCTCGTCTAGGACAGATACGCAGTATTTT

D gene: -
V gene: TRBV25-1
J gene: TRBJ1-1
clone size: -
CDR3 protein: CASSEEGQGTFF
CDR3 DNA: TGTGCCAGCAGTGAGGAGGGGCAGGGTACTTTCTTT

D gene: -
V gene: TRBV6-5
J gene: TRBJ2-3
clone size: medium-sized
CDR3 protein: CASSYRAGLTDTQYF
CDR3 DNA: TGTGCCAGCAGTTACAGGGCGGGCCTCACAGATACGCAGTATTTT

D gene: -
V gene: TRBV30
J gene: TRBJ1-5
clone size: medium-sized
CDR3 protein: CAWSSGFGQPQHF
CDR3 DNA: TGTGCCTGGAGTAGTGGATTCGGACAGCCCCAGCATTTT

D gene: TRBD1
V gene: TRBV11-3
J gene: TRBJ1-1
clone size: -
CDR3 protein: CASSRDRGLGEAFF
CDR3 DNA: TGTGCCAGCAGCCGTGACAGGGGGCTTGGTGAAGCTTTCTTT

D gene: -
V gene: TRBV7-8
J gene: TRBJ1-3
clone size: -
CDR3 protein: CASSLGLVSGNTIYF
CDR3 DNA: TGTGCCAGCAGCTTGGGCCTGGTATCTGGAAACACCATATATTTT

D gene: -
V gene: TRBV29-1
J gene: TRBJ2-3
clone size: -
CDR3 protein: CSVEKGRKDTQYF
CDR3 DNA: TGCAGCGTTGAGAAGGGGAGGAAAGATACGCAGTATTTT

D gene: -
V gene: TRBV6-5
J gene: TRBJ1-3
clone size: few
CDR3 protein: CASSYSGRGNTIYF
CDR3 DNA: TGTGCCAGCAGTTACTCAGGGAGGGGAAACACCATATATTTT

D gene: -
V gene: TRBV6-1
J gene: TRBJ1-1
clone size: few
CDR3 protein: CASSELGYTEAFF
CDR3 DNA: TGTGCCAGCAGTGAATTGGGATACACTGAAGCTTTCTTT

D gene: -
V gene: TRBV2
J gene: TRBJ2-1
clone size: -
CDR3 protein: CASSPTSRNEQFF
CDR3 DNA: TGTGCCAGCAGTCCCACTAGCCGAAATGAGCAGTTCTTC

D gene: -
V gene: TRBV6-5
J gene: TRBJ1-1
clone size: few
CDR3 protein: CASSYSSGQYDEAFF
CDR3 DNA: -

D gene: -
V gene: TRBV24-1
J gene: TRBJ1-2
clone size: medium-sized
CDR3 protein: CATTTESYGYTF
CDR3 DNA: TGTGCCACTACGACAGAAAGCTATGGCTACACCTTC

D gene: TRBD2
V gene: TRBV15
J gene: TRBJ2-7
clone size: few
CDR3 protein: CATSRDITSGVYEQYF
CDR3 DNA: TGTGCCACCAGCAGAGATATAACTAGCGGGGTCTACGAGCAGTACTTC

D gene: -
V gene: TRBV12-3/TRBV12-4
J gene: TRBJ1-6
clone size: few
CDR3 protein: CASSLARQSFHF
CDR3 DNA: TGTGCCAGCAGTTTAGCGCGACAGAGTTTCCACTTT

D gene: TRBD1
V gene: TRBV5-1
J gene: TRBJ2-7
clone size: -
CDR3 protein: CASTILGQGPYEQYF
CDR3 DNA: TGCGCCAGCACTATACTCGGACAGGGCCCCTACGAGCAGTACTTC